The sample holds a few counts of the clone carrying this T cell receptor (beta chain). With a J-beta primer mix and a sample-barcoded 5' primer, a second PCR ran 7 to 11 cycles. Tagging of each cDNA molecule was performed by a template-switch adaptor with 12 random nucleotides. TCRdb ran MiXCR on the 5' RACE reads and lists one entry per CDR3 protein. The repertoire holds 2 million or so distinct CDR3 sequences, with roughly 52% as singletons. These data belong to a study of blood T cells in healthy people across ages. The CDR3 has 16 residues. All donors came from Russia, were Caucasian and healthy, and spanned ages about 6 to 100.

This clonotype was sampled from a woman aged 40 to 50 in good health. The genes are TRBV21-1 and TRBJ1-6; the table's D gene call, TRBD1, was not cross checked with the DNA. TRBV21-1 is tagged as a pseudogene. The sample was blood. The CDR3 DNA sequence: TGTGCCAGCAGCAAAGAGGGGAGCCCGGGAAATTCACCCCTCCACTTT. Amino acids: CASSKEGSPGNSPLHF.